The rows below give T cell receptor beta chains drawn from one sample of a study of beta chain features in type 1 diabetes. Some clones are missing from TCRdb's copy, which holds only in-frame ones; the method was immunoSEQ multiplex PCR. The repertoire holds about 700,000 clones, around an eighth seen once, with approximately 0.02% in the top ten. The sample was naive CD4+ T cells from blood. These receptors came from a young man with type 1 diabetes. The CDR3 runs from the conserved cysteine through the conserved F or W. Each record gives: clone size, J gene, V gene, D gene, CDR3 protein, CDR3 DNA. A D gene is named only where the DNA matches it firmly. Not every row has a clone size; where given, it reads once, few, many or a size class.

>.|TRBJ1-1|TRBV6-6|.
CASSYSMRSGAEAFF
TGTGCCAGCAGTTACTCCATGAGATCGGGTGCTGAAGCTTTCTTT
>.|TRBJ2-1|TRBV5-1|.
CASSFYSRVLTYNEQFF
TGCGCCAGCAGCTTTTACAGCAGGGTTCTGACCTACAATGAGCAGTTCTTC
>few|TRBJ2-7|TRBV6-5|TRBD1
CASSYSWDRASYEQYF
TGTGCCAGCAGTTACTCGTGGGACAGGGCCTCCTACGAGCAGTACTTC
>few|TRBJ2-6|TRBV30|.
CAWSHLAPTPSGANVLTF
TGTGCCTGGAGTCATTTAGCCCCGACGCCGTCTGGGGCCAACGTCCTGACTTTC
>.|TRBJ1-6|TRBV4-1|.
CASSQVRGAPLHF
TGCGCCAGCAGCCAAGTGCGGGGGGCGCCCCTCCACTTT
>.|TRBJ1-4|TRBV5-6|.
CASSLIWGREKLFF
TGTGCCAGCAGCTTGATATGGGGACGTGAAAAACTGTTTTTT
>.|TRBJ2-7|TRBV30|TRBD2
CAWSLAGAWQYF
TGTGCCTGGAGTCTAGCGGGGGCTTGGCAGTACTTC
>.|TRBJ2-5|TRBV10-3|.
CAISQGQETQYF
TGTGCCATCAGTCAGGGACAAGAGACCCAGTACTTC
>few|TRBJ1-5|TRBV6-5|.
CASSSPTGNQPQHF
TGTGCCAGCAGTTCCCCGACGGGGAATCAGCCCCAGCATTTT
>.|TRBJ1-2|TRBV2|.
CASTPRGEDYGYTF
TGTGCCAGCACACCGAGGGGGGAGGACTATGGCTACACCTTC
>.|TRBJ2-5|TRBV28|TRBD2
CASSAHRGSGGAPETQYF
TGTGCCAGCAGTGCGCACCGCGGTAGCGGGGGGGCACCGGAGACCCAGTACTTC
>few|TRBJ2-1|TRBV7-2|TRBD2
CASSSIAGGPHEQFF
TGTGCCAGCAGCTCGATAGCGGGGGGGCCCCATGAGCAGTTCTTC
>few|TRBJ1-2|TRBV30|TRBD1
CAWSVGTADGYTF
TGTGCCTGGAGTGTGGGGACAGCTGATGGCTACACCTTC
>.|TRBJ1-1|TRBV27|TRBD1
CASSPLGTGDGTEAFF
TGTGCCAGCAGCCCCTTAGGGACAGGGGATGGCACTGAAGCTTTCTTT
>.|TRBJ1-1|TRBV2|.
CASFGTSESFF
TGTGCCAGCTTCGGAACTTCTGAATCTTTCTTT
>.|TRBJ1-6|TRBV6-5|TRBD1
CASSRAGQGDSPLHF
TGTGCCAGCAGCAGGGCCGGACAGGGTGATTCACCCCTCCACTTT
>.|TRBJ1-5|TRBV28|.
CASSLSRGPQPQHF
TGTGCCAGCAGTTTATCGCGGGGGCCTCAGCCCCAGCATTTT
>.|TRBJ1-2|TRBV29-1|.
CSVAQTNYGYTF
TGCAGCGTTGCACAAACTAACTATGGCTACACCTTC
>few|TRBJ1-4|TRBV30|.
CAWTSNEKLFF
TGTGCCTGGACTTCTAATGAAAAACTGTTTTTT
>.|TRBJ1-2|TRBV6-5|.
CASSSGLRWGYTF
TGTGCCAGCAGCTCGGGACTACGATGGGGCTACACCTTC
>few|TRBJ2-5|TRBV7-7|TRBD1
CASSLLPTTGQETQYF
TGTGCTAGCAGCTTATTACCAACGACAGGGCAAGAGACCCAGTACTTC
>few|TRBJ2-7|TRBV29-1|.
CSVRPQLGEQYF
TGCAGCGTTCGACCCCAACTTGGGGAGCAGTACTTC
>.|TRBJ1-2|TRBV18|.
CASSGTGFGGYTF
TGTGCCAGCTCAGGTACAGGATTCGGCGGCTACACCTTC
>few|TRBJ2-1|TRBV4-2|TRBD2
CASSQDSLAGGIFRYNEQFF
TGTGCCAGCAGCCAAGATTCCCTAGCGGGGGGCATCTTTCGCTACAATGAGCAGTTCTTC
>few|TRBJ1-2|TRBV30|.
CAWSPRTPGGYTF
TGTGCCTGGAGTCCTCGGACTCCAGGAGGCTACACCTTC
>few|TRBJ1-4|TRBV19|.
CASSPRGFKGLFF
TGTGCCAGTAGTCCCCGCGGTTTCAAGGGACTGTTTTTT
>.|TRBJ1-4|TRBV2|.
CASSLDSNNEKLFF
TGTGCCAGCAGCCTGGACAGTAATAATGAAAAACTGTTTTTT
>.|TRBJ1-6|TRBV4-1|.
CASSQDSSRGGFHF
TGCGCCAGCAGCCAAGATTCGTCAAGGGGGGGGTTTCACTTT
>few|TRBJ1-2|TRBV10-3|.
CAISVGGTHVWGYTF
TGTGCCATCAGTGTTGGGGGGACCCACGTATGGGGCTACACCTTC
>.|TRBJ1-2|TRBV5-1|TRBD1
CASSSGQYPYGYTF
TGCGCCAGCAGCTCGGGACAGTACCCCTATGGCTACACCTTC
>few|TRBJ1-1|TRBV2|.
CASRGDISTEAFF
TGTGCCAGCAGGGGGGACATTAGTACTGAAGCTTTCTTT
>few|TRBJ1-6|TRBV27|.
CASTLLLGDSSPLHF
TGTGCCAGCACCCTTCTCCTGGGGGATAGTTCACCCCTCCACTTT
>few|TRBJ1-6|TRBV19|.
CASSTPGRASPLHF
TGTGCCAGTAGTACCCCGGGCAGGGCTTCACCCCTCCACTTT
>few|TRBJ1-1|TRBV28|.
CASSLMNTEAFF
TGTGCCAGCAGCCTCATGAACACTGAAGCTTTCTTT
>.|TRBJ2-5|TRBV28|.
CASTISPGTVQETQYF
TGTGCCAGCACCATAAGTCCAGGGACGGTGCAAGAGACCCAGTACTTC
>.|TRBJ1-1|TRBV14|.
CASSPGAPNTEAFF
TGTGCCAGCAGCCCCGGGGCCCCGAACACTGAAGCTTTCTTT
>few|TRBJ2-3|TRBV19|.
CASSIGDTQYF
TGTGCCAGTAGTATTGGAGATACGCAGTATTTT
>few|TRBJ1-2|TRBV18|.
CASSGPNEGYTF
TGTGCCAGCTCAGGACCAAACGAAGGCTACACCTTC
>.|TRBJ2-5|TRBV6-8|TRBD2
CASRRTSGAQETQYF
TGTGCCAGCAGGCGGACTAGCGGGGCCCAAGAGACCCAGTACTTC
>.|TRBJ2-4|TRBV4-1|.
CASSQLDKNIQYF
TGCGCCAGCAGCCAGCTGGACAAAAACATTCAGTACTTC
>.|TRBJ1-4|TRBV6-5|.
CASSYRDGNEKLFF
TGTGCCAGCAGTTACCGGGACGGGAATGAAAAACTGTTTTTT
>few|TRBJ1-4|TRBV29-1|TRBD1
CSVGRQGNEKLFF
TGCAGCGTTGGCCGACAGGGGAATGAAAAACTGTTTTTT
>few|TRBJ1-1|TRBV28|.
CASSRWNAEAFF
TGTGCCAGCAGCCGATGGAACGCTGAAGCTTTCTTT
>.|TRBJ2-7|TRBV18|TRBD2
CASSPGLAGDEQYF
TGTGCCAGCTCACCCGGACTAGCGGGGGACGAGCAGTACTTC
>few|TRBJ1-1|TRBV13|.
CASTLGVRPGGTEAFF
TGTGCCAGCACCCTAGGGGTCCGGCCTGGAGGCACTGAAGCTTTCTTT
>.|TRBJ1-2|TRBV5-1|.
CASSLVPVTETYGYTF
TGCGCCAGCAGCTTGGTGCCAGTCACTGAGACCTATGGCTACACCTTC
>few|TRBJ1-1|TRBV7-2|TRBD1
CASSFGTGVTEAFF
TGTGCCAGCAGCTTCGGGACAGGGGTCACTGAAGCTTTCTTT
>.|TRBJ1-5|TRBV7-9|.
CASSIGGSGNQPQHF
TGTGCCAGCAGCATAGGGGGTTCGGGCAATCAGCCCCAGCATTTT
>.|TRBJ1-1|TRBV18|.
CASSLAENTEAFF
TGTGCCAGCTCACTAGCAGAGAACACTGAAGCTTTCTTT
>few|TRBJ2-1|TRBV7-9|.
CASSLRGSSYNEQFF
TGTGCCAGCAGCTTAAGGGGGAGCTCCTACAATGAGCAGTTCTTC
>few|TRBJ1-1|TRBV19|.
CASSLPRGNTEAFF
TGTGCCAGTAGTCTCCCCCGGGGGAACACTGAAGCTTTCTTT
>.|TRBJ1-2|TRBV7-9|.
CAIPSWKSDYGYTF
TGTGCCATCCCCTCCTGGAAATCGGACTATGGCTACACCTTC
>few|TRBJ1-2|TRBV29-1|TRBD1
CSVEDLATGGRGYTF
TGCAGCGTTGAAGATCTTGCAACAGGGGGCAGGGGCTACACCTTC
>few|TRBJ1-1|TRBV30|.
CAWSELGEAFF
TGTGCCTGGAGTGAGTTGGGGGAAGCTTTCTTT
>.|TRBJ1-5|TRBV5-1|.
CASSLEGVSNQPQHF
TGCGCCAGCAGCTTGGAAGGGGTTAGCAATCAGCCCCAGCATTTT
>.|TRBJ2-7|TRBV30|TRBD2
CAWTGRGYEQYF
TGTGCCTGGACGGGGCGGGGGTACGAGCAGTACTTC
>few|TRBJ1-6|TRBV6-6|.
CASSGWGSPLHF
TGTGCCAGCAGTGGTTGGGGGTCACCCCTCCACTTT
>.|TRBJ2-7|TRBV6-6|.
CASSYTGGAGEQYF
TGTGCCAGCAGTTACACCGGGGGTGCGGGGGAGCAGTACTTC
>few|TRBJ2-3|TRBV27|.
CASTPFTGSDTQYF
TGTGCCAGCACCCCTTTTACGGGGTCAGATACGCAGTATTTT
>few|TRBJ1-5|TRBV23-1|.
CASSQSVPRYNQPQHF
TGCGCCAGCAGTCAATCGGTTCCGAGATACAATCAGCCCCAGCATTTT